Below, 2 T cell receptor beta chains from the same sample are listed, as sequenced in a study of blood T cell repertoires in COVID-19. Profiled with immunoSEQ multiplex PCR; TCRdb holds only in-frame clones, not every one. The top ten hold around 4.5% of the sample, which has about 110,000 clones, 65% to 80% seen once. The sample comprised peripheral blood. All receptors derive from a man between 65 and 80 years old with acute or convalescent COVID-19.

This chain joins TRBV9 and TRBJ2-2; 7 nucleotides agree with TRBD1. Trimming removed 3 bases from V and 1 base from J; junction bases left unmatched: 6. CDR3 length: 16 residues. Germline lookup yields CDR1 SGDLS and CDR2 YYNGEE. In DNA, the CDR3 is TGTGCCAGCAGCGCAGAAGGACAGGAGAACACCGGGGAGCTGTTTTTT. Its protein product is CASSAEGQENTGELFF.

The V call is TRBV18, the J call TRBJ2-1; D is possibly TRBD1 (5 bases). CDR1 KGHSH and CDR2 LQKENI come from the germline V gene. The length of the CDR3 is 15 residues. Trimming pared 0 bases from V and 2 bases from J, leaving 8 bases between. In DNA form, the CDR3 reads TGTGCCAGCTCACCACCAGGGGCTACCTACAATGAGCAGTTCTTC. Translating gives CASSPPGATYNEQFF.